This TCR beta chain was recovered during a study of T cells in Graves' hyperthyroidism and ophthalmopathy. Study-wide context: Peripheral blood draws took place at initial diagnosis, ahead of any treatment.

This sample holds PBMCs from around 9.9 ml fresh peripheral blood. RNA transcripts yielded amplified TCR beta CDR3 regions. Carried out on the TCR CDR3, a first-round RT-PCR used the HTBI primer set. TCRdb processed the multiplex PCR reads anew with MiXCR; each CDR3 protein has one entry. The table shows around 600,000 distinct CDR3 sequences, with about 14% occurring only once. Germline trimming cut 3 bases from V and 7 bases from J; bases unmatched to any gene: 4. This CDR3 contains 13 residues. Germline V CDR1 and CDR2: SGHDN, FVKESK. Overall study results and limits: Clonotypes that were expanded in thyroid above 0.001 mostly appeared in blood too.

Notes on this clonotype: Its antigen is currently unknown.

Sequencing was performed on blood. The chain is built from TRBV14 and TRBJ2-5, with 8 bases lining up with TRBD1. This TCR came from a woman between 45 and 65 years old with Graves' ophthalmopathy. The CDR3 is CASSHRTGWTQYF. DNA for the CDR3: TGTGCCAGCAGCCATCGGACAGGGTGGACCCAGTACTTC.